This T cell receptor beta chain was captured in a study of blood T cell repertoires in COVID-19. Study-wide background: Sources were T cells, B-cell-depleted T cells, or PBMCs; the material itself was cDNA or gDNA.

One Seattle source followed patients from active infection through their disease course. Trimming cost V 5 bases and J 7 bases; bases outside gene matches: 8. CDR1 LNHNV and CDR2 YYDKDF come from the germline V gene (reference sequence). This CDR3 comprises 14 residues. Libraries were prepared by immunoSEQ multiplex PCR; TCRdb keeps only in-frame clonotypes and omits some of them. The table has about 160,000 clones, approximately 79% seen once; the top ten hold around 8%. The rearrangement uses TRBV15 and TRBJ2-1; 7 bases are a match to TRBD2. This receptor was obtained from a woman aged 55-69 years with COVID-19, enrolled during active disease. The sequenced material came from peripheral blood. The CDR3 DNA reads TGTGCCACCAGCTACAAGCGGGAAGGGAATGAGCAGTTCTTC. This codes for CATSYKREGNEQFF.